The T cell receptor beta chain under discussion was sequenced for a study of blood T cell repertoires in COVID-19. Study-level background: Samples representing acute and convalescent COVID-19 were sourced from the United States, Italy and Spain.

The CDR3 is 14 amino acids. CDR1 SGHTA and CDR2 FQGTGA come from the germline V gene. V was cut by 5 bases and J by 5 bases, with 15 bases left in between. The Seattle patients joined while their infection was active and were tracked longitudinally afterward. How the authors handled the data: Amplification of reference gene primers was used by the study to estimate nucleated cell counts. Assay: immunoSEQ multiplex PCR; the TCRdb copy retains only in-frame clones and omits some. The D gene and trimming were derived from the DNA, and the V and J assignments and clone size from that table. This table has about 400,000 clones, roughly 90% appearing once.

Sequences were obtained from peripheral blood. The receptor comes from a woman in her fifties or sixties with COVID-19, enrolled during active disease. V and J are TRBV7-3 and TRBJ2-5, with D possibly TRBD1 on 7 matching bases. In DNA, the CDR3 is TGTGCCAGCAGCGCGGGACAGTGGAGTGAGACCCAGTACTTC. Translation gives CASSAGQWSETQYF.